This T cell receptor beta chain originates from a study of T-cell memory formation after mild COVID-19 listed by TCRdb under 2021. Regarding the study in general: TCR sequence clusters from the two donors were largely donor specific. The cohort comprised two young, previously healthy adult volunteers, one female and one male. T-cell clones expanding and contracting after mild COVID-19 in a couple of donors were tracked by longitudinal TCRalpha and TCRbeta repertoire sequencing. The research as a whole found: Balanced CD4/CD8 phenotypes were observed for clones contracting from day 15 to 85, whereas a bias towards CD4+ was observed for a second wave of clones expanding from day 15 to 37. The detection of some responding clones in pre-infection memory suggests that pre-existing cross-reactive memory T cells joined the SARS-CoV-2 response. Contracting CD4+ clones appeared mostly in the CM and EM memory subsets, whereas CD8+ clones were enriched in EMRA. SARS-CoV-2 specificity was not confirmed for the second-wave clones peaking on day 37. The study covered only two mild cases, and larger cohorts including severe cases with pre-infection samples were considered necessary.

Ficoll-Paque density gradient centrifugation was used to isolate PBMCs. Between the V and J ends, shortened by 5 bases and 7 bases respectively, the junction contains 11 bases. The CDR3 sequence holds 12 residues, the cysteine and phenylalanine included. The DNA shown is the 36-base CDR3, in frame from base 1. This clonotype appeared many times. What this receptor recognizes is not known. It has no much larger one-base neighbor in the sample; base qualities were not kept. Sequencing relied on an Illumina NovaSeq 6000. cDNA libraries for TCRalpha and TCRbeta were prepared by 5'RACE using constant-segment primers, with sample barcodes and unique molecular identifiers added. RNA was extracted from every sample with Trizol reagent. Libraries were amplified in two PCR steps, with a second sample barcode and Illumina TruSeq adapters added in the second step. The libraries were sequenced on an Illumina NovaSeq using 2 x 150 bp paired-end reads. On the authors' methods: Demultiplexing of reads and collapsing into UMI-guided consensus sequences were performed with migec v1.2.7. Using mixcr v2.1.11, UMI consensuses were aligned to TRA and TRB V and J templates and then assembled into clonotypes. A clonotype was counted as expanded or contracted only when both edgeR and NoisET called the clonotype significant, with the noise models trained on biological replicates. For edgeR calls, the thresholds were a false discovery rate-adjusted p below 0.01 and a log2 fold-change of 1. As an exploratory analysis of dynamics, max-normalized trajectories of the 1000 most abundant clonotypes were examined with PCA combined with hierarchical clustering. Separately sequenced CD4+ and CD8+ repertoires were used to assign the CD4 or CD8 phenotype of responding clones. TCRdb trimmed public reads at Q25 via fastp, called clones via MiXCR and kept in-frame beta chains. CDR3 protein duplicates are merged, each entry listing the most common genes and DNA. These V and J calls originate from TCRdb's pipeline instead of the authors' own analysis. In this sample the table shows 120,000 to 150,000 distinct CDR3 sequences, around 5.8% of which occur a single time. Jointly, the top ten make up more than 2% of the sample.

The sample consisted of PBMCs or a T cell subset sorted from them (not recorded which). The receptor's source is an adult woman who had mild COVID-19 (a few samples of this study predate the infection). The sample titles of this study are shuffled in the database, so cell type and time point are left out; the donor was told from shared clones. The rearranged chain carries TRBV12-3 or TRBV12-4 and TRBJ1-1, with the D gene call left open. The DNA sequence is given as TGTGCCAGCAGTCTTAAACCAGGTGAAGCTTTCTTT. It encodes CASSLKPGEAFF.